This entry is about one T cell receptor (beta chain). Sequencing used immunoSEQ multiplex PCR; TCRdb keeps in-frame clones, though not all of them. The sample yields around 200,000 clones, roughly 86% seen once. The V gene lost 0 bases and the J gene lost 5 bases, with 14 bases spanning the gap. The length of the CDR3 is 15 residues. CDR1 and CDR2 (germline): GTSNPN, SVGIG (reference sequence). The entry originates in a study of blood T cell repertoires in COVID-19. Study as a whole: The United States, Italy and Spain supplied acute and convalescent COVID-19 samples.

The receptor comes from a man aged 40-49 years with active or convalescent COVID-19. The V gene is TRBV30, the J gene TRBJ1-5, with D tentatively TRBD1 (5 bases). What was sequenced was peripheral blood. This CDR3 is CAWSVTQGGDQPQHF. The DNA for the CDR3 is TGTGCCTGGAGTGTTACGCAAGGAGGGGATCAGCCCCAGCATTTT.